The 29 T cell receptor beta chains below all came from one sample that was sequenced in a study of blood T cell repertoires in COVID-19. The protocol was immunoSEQ multiplex PCR, while the TCRdb copy is restricted to in-frame clones and leaves out a portion. The sample lists fewer than 500,000 clones, around 89% occurring once. The sequencing sample was made of peripheral blood. Every receptor here comes from a woman aged 25 to 39 with acute or convalescent COVID-19.

This clone was counted a few times. The gene calls are TRBV27 and TRBJ1-5; no clear D gene. The germline V gene has CDR1 MNHEY and CDR2 SMNVEV (reference sequence). The CDR3 spans 12 residues. V was trimmed by 3 bases and J by 4 bases, leaving 4 bases between them. CDR3 DNA sequence: TGTGCCAGCAGTTTTATTAATCAGCCCCAGCATTTT. This translates into CASSFINQPQHF.

For the CDR3, the DNA is TGTGCCAGCAGGGACAAGTCCGAGCAGTACTTC. Its translation: CASRDKSEQYF. V is TRBV6-5 and J is TRBJ2-7; D is possibly TRBD1 (5 bases). The V and J ends lost 6 bases and 6 bases respectively, with 9 bases between them. CDR3 size: 11 residues. Germline CDR1 is MNHEY and CDR2 is SVGAGI.

V gene TRBV3-1 (or the pseudogene TRBV3-2) combines with J gene TRBJ1-2; possible D gene TRBD1, 6 bases. The CDR3 loop spans 19 amino acids. The germline gives CDR1 LGHDT, CDR2 YNNKEL (reference sequence). The germline V and J ends were trimmed by 4 bases and 8 bases, with 32 bases remaining between them. The DNA of the CDR3 is TGTGCCAGCAGCCTCAGATTAGAGCTGGTAGAAGGAGACAGGCCAGGCTACACCTTC. Protein product: CASSLRLELVEGDRPGYTF.

The table lists this clone with a count of one. The chain is built from TRBV5-1 and TRBJ1-2; no clear D gene. V gave up 4 bases and J gave up 8 bases, with 15 bases separating them. Germline CDR1 SGHRS, CDR2 YFSETQ. This CDR3 comprises 13 residues. The CDR3 DNA reads TGCGCCAGCAGCCCAGCTTTATTGGAGGGCTACACCTTC. The encoded protein is CASSPALLEGYTF.

This clone was detected once. The rearrangement uses TRBV18 and TRBJ2-2; 8 bases align to TRBD1. Germline V gene sequence: CDR1 KGHSH, CDR2 LQKENI. The CDR3 contains 17 residues. J gave up 0 bases and V 2 bases, and 5 bases lay outside the gene matches. The CDR3 nucleotides are TGTGCCAGCTCACCATGGGGGACAGGACCGAACACCGGGGAGCTGTTTTTT. This translates into CASSPWGTGPNTGELFF. Together with reference TRBV18 and TRBJ2-2, the CDR3 gives the full variable domain: NAGVMQNPRHLVRRRGQEARLRCSPMKGHSHVYWYRQLPEEGLKFMVYLQKENIIDESGMPKERFSAEFPKEGPSILRIQQVVRGDSAAYFCASSPWGTGPNTGELFFGEGSRLTVL.

The genes are TRBV15 and TRBJ1-1; D gene ambiguous. This CDR3 spans 19 amino acids. V lost 1 base to trimming and J lost 4 bases, with 25 bases between them. Germline V lookup: CDR1 LNHNV, CDR2 YYDKDF (reference sequence). CDR3 bases: TGTGCCACCAGCAGAGGACCAAAAGTTTCAGCGGGTAGCGTCACTGAAGCTTTCTTT. The encoded protein is CATSRGPKVSAGSVTEAFF.

V gene TRBV5-6 combines with J gene TRBJ1-5; D remains ambiguous. The CDR3 runs 15 residues. Germline-derived CDR1 and CDR2 are SGHDT and YYEEEE. The ends were cut back, 5 bases at V and 5 bases at J, with 17 bases in the middle. This CDR3 is CASSSGLARDQPQHF. CDR3 nucleotide sequence: TGTGCCAGCAGTTCTGGACTGGCTAGGGATCAGCCCCAGCATTTT.

The rearrangement links TRBV30 to TRBJ2-1; 7 nucleotides match TRBD2. V shed 2 bases, J shed 2 bases, and the junction held 6 bases outside the gene matches. CDR3 length equals 15 residues. Germline loops: CDR1 GTSNPN, CDR2 SVGIG (reference sequence). CDR3 region: CAWSKFSGPYNEQFF. Written as DNA, the CDR3 is TGTGCCTGGAGTAAGTTTAGCGGGCCCTACAATGAGCAGTTCTTC.

The gene calls are TRBV27 and TRBJ1-4; no clear D gene. The germline CDR1 and CDR2 sequences are MNHEY and SMNVEV (reference sequence). Between the trimmed V and J ends, which lost 0 bases and 3 bases, there was a span of 11 bases. CDR3 length: 16 amino acids. For the CDR3, the DNA is TGTGCCAGCAGTTTATCAGTGGGGAGTCCTAATGAAAAACTGTTTTTT. The encoded protein is CASSLSVGSPNEKLFF.

This clone was seen more than once but under ten times. The rearrangement links TRBV5-8 to TRBJ2-4, with TRBD2 matching 14 bases. The germline V gene has CDR1 SGHTS and CDR2 YDEGEE. J lost 7 bases, V lost 0 bases, and 6 bases had no gene match. The length of the CDR3 is 17 residues. Here the CDR3 reads CASSLVRLAGGPNIQYF. CDR3 DNA sequence: TGTGCCAGCAGCTTGGTCCGACTAGCGGGGGGGCCGAACATTCAGTACTTC.

V and J are TRBV5-5 and TRBJ2-5; D is perhaps TRBD2 (5 bases). Germline lookup yields CDR1 SGHKS and CDR2 YYEKEE (reference sequence). V gave up 3 bases and J gave up 4 bases, with 7 bases separating them. This CDR3 spans 12 amino acids. CDR3 region: CASSSLGETQYF. CDR3 DNA: TGTGCCAGCAGCTCACTAGGAGAGACCCAGTACTTC.

The gene calls are TRBV30 and TRBJ2-1; TRBD2 agrees at 8 bases. V trimming: 3 bases; J trimming: 4 bases; junction bases outside the gene matches: 5. This CDR3 spans 14 amino acids. Germline loops: CDR1 GTSNPN, CDR2 SVGIG (reference sequence). The CDR3 bases are TGTGCCTGGAGGGCGGGGGGCGTTTACAATGAGCAGTTCTTC. Its translation is CAWRAGGVYNEQFF.

The V call is TRBV6-1, the J call TRBJ2-7; D gene ambiguous. The CDR3 runs 11 residues. V was trimmed by 2 bases and J by 9 bases, leaving 8 bases between them. Germline V gives CDR1 MNHNS, CDR2 SASEGT. The CDR3 is CASSEWSVQYF. The CDR3 DNA follows: TGTGCCAGCAGTGAATGGAGCGTGCAGTACTTC.

V usage is TRBV29-1 and J usage is TRBJ1-1; 10 positions agree with TRBD1. The germline CDR1 and CDR2 sequences are SQVTM and ANQGSEA. The CDR3 runs 12 residues. With 6 bases clipped from V and 11 bases from J, the junction kept 9 bases outside the gene matches. The CDR3 sequence: CSVLRQGARAFF. The CDR3 coding sequence is TGCAGCGTCCTCAGACAGGGGGCTCGGGCTTTCTTT.

The chain uses TRBV3-1 (or the pseudogene TRBV3-2) and TRBJ1-5; D remains ambiguous. Germline lookup yields CDR1 LGHDT and CDR2 YNNKEL (reference sequence). The CDR3 is 14 residues long. Trimming shortened V by 3 bases and J by 2 bases, and 8 bases separated the two germline ends. CDR3: CASSHGIGNQPQHF. DNA for the CDR3: TGTGCCAGCAGCCACGGTATTGGCAATCAGCCCCAGCATTTT.

The chain combines TRBV5-4 with TRBJ1-3; D remains unclear. The V gene lost 0 bases and the J gene lost 3 bases, with 10 bases spanning the gap. The CDR3 runs 15 residues. Germline V gene data show CDR1 as SGHNT and CDR2 as YYREEE (reference sequence). The chain's CDR3 is CASSLGNTRGNTIYF. In DNA form, the CDR3 reads TGTGCCAGCAGCTTGGGAAATACGCGTGGAAACACCATATATTTT.

The chain joins TRBV2 to TRBJ1-5; D gene unclear. Trimming removed 2 bases at V and 2 bases at J, with 7 bases between. This CDR3 is built from 14 residues. Germline V gene lookup returns CDR1 SNHLY and CDR2 FYNNEI. CDR3 bases: TGTGCCAGCAGTGAAACGAGGCGCAATCAGCCCCAGCATTTT. Its translation: CASSETRRNQPQHF.

On this clone itself: A junction boundary mismatches the germline segment, possibly from a read error. The rearrangement links TRBV28 to TRBJ2-7; 7 nucleotides agree with TRBD2. Germline V gene sequence: CDR1 MDHEN, CDR2 SYDVKM. The CDR3 totals 17 residues. The CDR3 sequence is CVSSPSGRRGNPYEQYF. The CDR3 DNA follows: TGTGTCAGCAGTCCCTCCGGGAGGCGGGGGAACCCCTACGAGCAGTACTTC.

The chain joins TRBV9 to TRBJ1-6; D not resolved. Germline-derived CDR1 and CDR2 are SGDLS and YYNGEE. V lost 3 bases and J 9 bases, leaving 13 bases between the germline ends. CDR3 length equals 14 residues. The CDR3 spells CASSANSVGSPLHF. DNA for the CDR3: TGTGCCAGCAGCGCAAACTCCGTCGGTTCACCCCTCCACTTT.

The chain uses TRBV5-5 and TRBJ1-4; D unclear. This CDR3 is 17 amino acids long. CDR1 and CDR2 (germline): SGHKS, YYEKEE (reference sequence). Trimming took off 4 bases at V and 0 bases at J, with 16 bases between the two ends. Written as DNA, the CDR3 is TGTGCCAGCAGCCTACTTCGGACCGGGGCAACTAATGAAAAACTGTTTTTT. This gives the protein CASSLLRTGATNEKLFF.

V and J are TRBV12-3 or TRBV12-4 and TRBJ1-2, with unresolved D. The ends were cut back, 3 bases at V and 8 bases at J, with 10 bases in the middle. The CDR3 length is 12 residues. CDR3 residues: CASSFELLGYTF. DNA of the CDR3: TGTGCCAGCAGTTTTGAGCTGCTCGGCTACACCTTC.

With respect to this clone: One end of the junction fails to match germline, which may point to a read error. The rearrangement links TRBV2 to TRBJ2-4, with D hard to call. The CDR3 length is 14 residues. Germline CDR1 reads SNHLY; CDR2 reads FYNNEI. CDR3 in amino acids: CASSEDRAKNIQYF. DNA of the CDR3: TGTGCCAGCAGCGAAGATAGAGCCAAAAACATTCAGTACTTC.

The chain combines TRBV6-5 with TRBJ1-3; TRBD1 is a possible D gene (5 bases). From germline, CDR1 is MNHEY and CDR2 SVGAGI. V gave up 0 bases and J gave up 2 bases, with 8 bases separating them. The CDR3 is 15 residues long. The CDR3 loop is CASSYSSGTGNTIYF. CDR3 in DNA: TGTGCCAGCAGTTACTCGTCAGGGACTGGAAACACCATATATTTT.

The J gene is TRBJ2-5, the V gene TRBV5-4, with D tentatively TRBD2 (5 bases). CDR1 SGHNT and CDR2 YYREEE come from the germline V gene (reference sequence). The V and J ends lost 0 bases and 8 bases respectively, with 20 bases between them. This CDR3 region has 16 residues. CDR3 sequence reads: CASSLAGNTNWGTQYF. The CDR3 region has the DNA TGTGCCAGCAGCTTGGCCGGGAACACCAATTGGGGAACCCAGTACTTC. Filled out from reference TRBV5-4 and TRBJ2-5, the complete variable domain reads ETGVTQSPTHLIKTRGQQVTLRCSSQSGHNTVSWYQQALGQGPQFIFQYYREEENGRGNFPPRFSGLQFPNYSSELNVNALELDDSALYLCASSLAGNTNWGTQYFGPGTRLLVL.

The sample holds a few counts of this clone. This chain connects TRBV13 to TRBJ1-2, with a tentative D call TRBD1 (5 bases). Trimming removed 5 bases at V and 6 bases at J, with 16 bases between. Germline CDR1 and CDR2: PRHDT and FYEKMQ (reference sequence). The CDR3 runs to 14 residues. CDR3 region: CASSPGRGGDGYTF. The CDR3 region has the DNA TGTGCCAGCAGCCCCGGGAGGGGAGGGGATGGCTACACCTTC.

This rearrangement joins TRBV30 to TRBJ1-4, with D maybe TRBD1 (6 bases). Looked up from germline, CDR1 is GTSNPN and CDR2 is SVGIG (reference sequence). This CDR3 region has 13 residues. V lost 7 bases and J lost 5, with 14 bases in between. CDR3 in amino acids: CAFRDTVNEKLFF. As DNA, the CDR3 is TGTGCCTTCCGGGACACCGTCAATGAAAAACTGTTTTTT.

This clone showed up just once. The V call is TRBV7-2, the J call TRBJ2-5; TRBD2 matches at 8 bases. The germline V gene has CDR1 SGHTA and CDR2 FQGNSA. Unmatched junction bases numbered 10, after V lost 6 bases and J lost 4 bases. The CDR3 has 15 residues. This chain's CDR3 is CASSRSGMSGETQYF. For the CDR3, the DNA is TGTGCCAGCAGTCGTAGCGGGATGAGCGGAGAGACCCAGTACTTC.

The count of this clone is one. The chain is built from TRBV28 and TRBJ2-4; D unclear. This CDR3 region has 12 residues. Germline assignment: CDR1 MDHEN and CDR2 SYDVKM. Trimming removed 7 bases from V and 3 bases from J, with 7 bases in between. For the CDR3, the DNA is TGTGCCAGCAAGGAGAGCAAAAACATTCAGTACTTC. Its translation: CASKESKNIQYF.

V usage is TRBV5-1 and J usage is TRBJ1-6; D unclear. There are 15 residues in the CDR3. Trimming removed 2 bases from V and 1 base from J, with 7 bases in between. Germline CDR1 is SGHRS and CDR2 is YFSETQ. The CDR3: CASSFGVSYNSPLHF. The CDR3 nucleotides are TGCGCCAGCAGCTTCGGGGTTTCCTATAATTCACCCCTCCACTTT.